Presented here are 30 T cell receptor beta chains from one specimen sequenced in a study of beta chain features in type 1 diabetes. Sequenced material consisted of expressed TCRB transcripts (all of the isolated RNA was reverse transcribed). Using immunoSEQ multiplex PCR, the repertoire was profiled, and TCRdb retains in-frame clones only, with some absent. The sample lists approximately 340,000 clones; more than 13% were seen once. Sequenced: naive CD4+ T cells from blood. Every receptor here comes from a woman under 30 in good health.

V gene TRBV10-3 combines with J gene TRBJ2-1; 7 nucleotides align to TRBD2. This CDR3 is built from 14 residues. Trimming removed 2 bases from V and 10 bases from J; junction bases left unmatched: 8. Germline assignment: CDR1 ENHRY and CDR2 SYGVKD. CDR3 protein: CAISEGVAGYEQFF. The CDR3 DNA follows: TGTGCCATCAGTGAGGGAGTAGCGGGTTACGAGCAGTTCTTC.

The chain links TRBV28 to TRBJ1-1; 8 bases fit TRBD1. There are 15 residues in the CDR3. J lost 5 bases, V lost 3 bases, and 8 bases had no gene match. CDR1 and CDR2 from the germline V gene are MDHEN and SYDVKM. The CDR3 reads CASSFSGGARTEAFF. CDR3 DNA: TGTGCCAGCAGTTTCTCAGGGGGCGCGAGGACTGAAGCTTTCTTT.

There are a few counts of this clone. This rearrangement joins TRBV9 to TRBJ2-5; 9 positions match TRBD2. The CDR3 extends over 16 amino acids. J was trimmed by 1 base and V by 4 bases; bases with no gene match: 8. Germline values: CDR1 SGDLS, CDR2 YYNGEE. The CDR3 region is CASSPRSGRSQETQYF. The CDR3, as DNA: TGTGCCAGCAGCCCACGAAGCGGGAGGTCCCAAGAGACCCAGTACTTC.

This clone was detected only a few times. The V gene is TRBV30, the J gene TRBJ1-5; TRBD1 might be the D (6 bases). With 2 bases removed from V and 6 bases from J, the gap between germline ends came to 11 bases. The CDR3 extends over 13 amino acids. CDR1 is GTSNPN and CDR2 is SVGIG in the germline V gene (reference sequence). CDR3 DNA sequence: TGTGCCTGGAGTTTACAGGGCTCTCAGCCCCAGCATTTT. Translating gives CAWSLQGSQPQHF.

The rearrangement joins TRBV4-3 to TRBJ2-2, with TRBD1 matching 7 bases. This CDR3 is 15 amino acids long. The germline V gene encodes CDR1 LGHNA and CDR2 YSLEER. J was trimmed by 4 bases and V by 4 bases; bases with no gene match: 6. Here the CDR3 reads CASSRTGDFTGELFF. CDR3 in DNA: TGCGCCAGCAGCCGTACAGGGGATTTCACCGGGGAGCTGTTTTTT.

This clone was picked up a small number of times. J is TRBJ2-1 and V is TRBV7-3; TRBD1 is a possible D gene (6 bases). The CDR3 sequence is 15 residues long. Trimming took 5 bases from V and 5 from J, leaving 16 bases between them. The germline V gene has CDR1 SGHTA and CDR2 FQGTGA. The CDR3 loop is CASSLPGESNNEQFF. The CDR3 nucleotides are TGTGCCAGCAGCCTTCCAGGGGAGTCAAACAATGAGCAGTTCTTC.

This clone was picked up one time. The J gene is TRBJ2-3, the V gene TRBV9; tentatively, D is TRBD1 (7 bases). CDR1 SGDLS and CDR2 YYNGEE come from the germline V gene. Trimming took off 4 bases at V and 3 bases at J, with 21 bases between the two ends. The CDR3 is 17 residues long. The CDR3 region has the DNA TGTGCCAGCAGCCCCCGGACAGGAGGGTTTTGGACAGATACGCAGTATTTT. This gives the protein CASSPRTGGFWTDTQYF.

This clone was seen only a few times. The chain uses TRBV12-5 and TRBJ2-2; 10 bases are a match to TRBD2. CDR3 size: 17 residues. V trimming: 4 bases; J trimming: 7 bases; junction bases outside the gene matches: 12. Germline loops: CDR1 LGHNT, CDR2 FRNRAP. CDR3: CASGSGGASGSNGELFF. The CDR3 nucleotides are TGTGCTAGTGGTTCCGGGGGGGCTAGCGGGAGTAACGGGGAGCTGTTTTTT.

This clone has only a few counts. The chain uses TRBV30 and TRBJ2-1; the match to TRBD2 covers 7 bases. With V trimmed by 1 base and J by 14 bases, 17 bases remained unmatched. Germline V gene sequence: CDR1 GTSNPN, CDR2 SVGIG (reference sequence). CDR3 size: 15 residues. The CDR3 nucleotides are TGTGCCTGGAGTGACCTCATCCTGGGCGGGAGTATTAAGTTCTTC. This sequence encodes CAWSDLILGGSIKFF.

This clone was counted between two and nine times. The V and J genes are TRBV6-6 and TRBJ1-2; D is perhaps TRBD1 (6 bases). Per the germline V gene, CDR1 is MNHNY and CDR2 is SVGAGI (reference sequence). The CDR3 contains 14 residues. V was clipped by 6 bases and J by 8 bases, with 19 bases between them. The CDR3 region has the DNA TGTGCCAGCAGAACAGGGACCTACCAGCGGGGCTACACCTTC. This translates into CASRTGTYQRGYTF.

CDR3 sequence reads: CASSLAKNTGELFF. CDR3 bases: TGCGCCAGCAGCTTGGCCAAGAACACCGGGGAGCTGTTTTTT. V and J are TRBV5-1 and TRBJ2-2; D is unresolved. Deletions cut 0 bases from V and 1 base from J, with 4 bases between. This CDR3 region has 14 residues. CDR1 is SGHRS, CDR2 YFSETQ, per germline.

The chain is built from TRBV25-1 and TRBJ2-5, with 7 bases fitting TRBD1. With 4 bases clipped from V and 4 bases from J, the junction kept 9 bases outside the gene matches. CDR1 is MGHDK and CDR2 is SYGVNS in the germline V gene. This CDR3 is built from 15 residues. CDR3 DNA sequence: TGTGCCAGCAGTGGTTCAGACAGGGTCGGAGAGACCCAGTACTTC. This codes for CASSGSDRVGETQYF.

The sample holds a few counts of this clone. This rearrangement joins TRBV6-5 to TRBJ2-3, with 11 bases fitting TRBD2. Trimming at V came to 4 bases and at J to 2 bases, leaving 5 bases not matched to a gene. This CDR3 is built from 16 residues. CDR1 and CDR2 from the germline V gene are MNHEY and SVGAGI. CDR3 residues: CASSFSGRAYTDTQYF. The CDR3 DNA reads TGTGCCAGCAGTTTTAGCGGGAGGGCCTACACAGATACGCAGTATTTT.

The rearrangement uses TRBV18 and TRBJ1-1; TRBD1 matches at 7 bases. The CDR3 runs 14 residues. V was pared by 6 bases and J by 1 base, with 5 bases of the junction left unmatched. Germline V gives CDR1 KGHSH, CDR2 LQKENI. The CDR3 sequence is CASSLGQENTEAFF. The CDR3 nucleotides read TGTGCCAGCTCGCTAGGACAGGAGAACACTGAAGCTTTCTTT.

V usage is TRBV9 and J usage is TRBJ2-3, with D unclear. The germline gives CDR1 SGDLS, CDR2 YYNGEE. The CDR3 length is 15 residues. V lost 0 bases, J lost 0 bases, and 8 bases lay in between. CDR3: CASSVVAVSTDTQYF. The CDR3 DNA is TGTGCCAGCAGCGTAGTAGCTGTTAGCACAGATACGCAGTATTTT.

V usage is TRBV27 and J usage is TRBJ1-1; D is unclear. In germline, CDR1 is MNHEY, CDR2 SMNVEV (reference sequence). This CDR3 spans 13 amino acids. Trimming took off 5 bases at V and 1 base at J, with 8 bases between the two ends. The CDR3 here is CASSTNRNTEAFF. DNA of the CDR3: TGTGCCAGCAGTACAAACAGGAACACTGAAGCTTTCTTT.

The table lists this clone with a few counts. The J gene is TRBJ2-3, the V gene TRBV5-6; perhaps TRBD1 as D (5 bases). V was clipped by 0 bases and J by 0 bases, with 11 bases between them. Germline assignment: CDR1 SGHDT and CDR2 YYEEEE. The CDR3 extends over 16 amino acids. The CDR3 nucleotides read TGTGCCAGCAGCTTGGGACAGTTACCTAGCACAGATACGCAGTATTTT. Translated, it gives CASSLGQLPSTDTQYF. The full variable domain, its missing parts supplied by reference TRBV5-6 and TRBJ2-3, is DAGVTQSPTHLIKTRGQQVTLRCSPKSGHDTVSWYQQALGQGPQFIFQYYEEEERQRGNFPDRFSGHQFPNYSSELNVNALLLGDSALYLCASSLGQLPSTDTQYFGPGTRLTVL.

This clone has only a few counts. The chain has TRBV30 and TRBJ2-7, with a tentative D call TRBD1 (6 bases). The germline gives CDR1 GTSNPN, CDR2 SVGIG (reference sequence). The length of the CDR3 is 15 residues. V lost 3 bases to trimming and J lost 2 bases, with 17 bases between them. CDR3 DNA sequence: TGTGCCTGGAGAGCCTCGGTGGCAGGGGCCTACGAGCAGTACTTC. Protein sequence: CAWRASVAGAYEQYF. Full variable domain (outside the CDR3, taken from reference TRBV30 and TRBJ2-7): SQTIHQWPATLVQPVGSPLSLECTVEGTSNPNLYWYRQAAGRGLQLLFYSVGIGQISSEVPQNLSASRPQDRQFILSSKKLLLSDSGFYLCAWRASVAGAYEQYFGPGTRLTVT.

V usage is TRBV29-1 and J usage is TRBJ2-3; D may be TRBD1 (6 bases). Germline CDR1 and CDR2: SQVTM and ANQGSEA. The CDR3 loop spans 15 amino acids. The V gene lost 2 bases and the J gene lost 0 bases, with 12 bases spanning the gap. Written as DNA, the CDR3 is TGCAGCGTTGAAAATCAGGGGAGCAGCACAGATACGCAGTATTTT. Its protein is CSVENQGSSTDTQYF.

This chain connects TRBV6-1 to TRBJ1-1; maybe TRBD1 (6 bases). The CDR3 spans 14 residues. CDR1 and CDR2 from the germline V gene are MNHNS and SASEGT. Trimming left V 3 bases short and J 1 base short, with 9 bases between. In DNA form, the CDR3 reads TGTGCCAGCAGTGAGAGACAGGCGAACACTGAAGCTTTCTTT. It translates to CASSERQANTEAFF.

The rearrangement links TRBV7-2 to TRBJ2-5; 8 nucleotides agree with TRBD2. CDR3 length: 15 amino acids. Germline V lookup: CDR1 SGHTA, CDR2 FQGNSA. The ends lost 1 base at V and 4 bases at J; junction bases unmatched: 5. Written as DNA, the CDR3 is TGTGCCAGCAGCTTAGACGGGAGGGCCACAGAGACCCAGTACTTC. Residues: CASSLDGRATETQYF.

This clone was picked up a small number of times. The CDR3 region is CASSVSLNTEAFF. CDR3 nucleotides: TGTGCCAGCAGTGTTTCTCTGAACACTGAAGCTTTCTTT. This chain connects TRBV25-1 to TRBJ1-1; D gene uncertain. This CDR3 region has 13 residues. Deletions cut 4 bases from V and 0 bases from J, with 6 bases between. Germline assignment: CDR1 MGHDK and CDR2 SYGVNS.

This clone came up a few times. The chain combines TRBV30 with TRBJ2-5; the D gene is possibly TRBD2 (6 bases). With 1 base removed from V and 5 bases from J, the gap between germline ends came to 11 bases. CDR1 and CDR2 (germline): GTSNPN, SVGIG (reference sequence). This CDR3 spans 13 amino acids. The CDR3 protein is CAWSGGGGETQYF. CDR3 coding DNA: TGTGCCTGGAGTGGTGGGGGAGGCGAGACCCAGTACTTC.

This clone was seen a handful of times. The V call is TRBV7-9, the J call TRBJ2-3; TRBD1 might be the D (6 bases). The germline V gene has CDR1 SEHNR and CDR2 FQNEAQ (reference sequence). CDR3 length: 15 amino acids. V dropped 0 bases and J dropped 10 bases, with 17 bases sitting between them. CDR3 amino acids: CASSLALLQGMAQYF. For the CDR3, the DNA is TGTGCCAGCAGCTTAGCGTTACTACAGGGAATGGCGCAGTATTTT.

This clone was seen a handful of times. The chain couples TRBV6-4 to TRBJ2-1; D is possibly TRBD1 (6 bases). The germline V and J ends were trimmed by 4 bases and 4 bases, with 14 bases remaining between them. There are 15 residues in the CDR3. Germline-derived CDR1 and CDR2 are MRHNA and SNTAGT. The CDR3 coding sequence is TGTGCCAGCAGTGCAGAAGGACAGATATACAATGAGCAGTTCTTC. Encoded protein: CASSAEGQIYNEQFF.

There are a few counts of this clone. For the CDR3, the DNA is TGCGCCAGCAGCCGACAATTCCGCGGGGGCTACAATGAGCAGTTCTTC. It yields the protein CASSRQFRGGYNEQFF. V usage is TRBV4-3 and J usage is TRBJ2-1; TRBD2 aligns across 7 bases. The V gene's germline CDR1 is LGHNA and CDR2 YSLEER. V lost 4 bases to trimming and J lost 3 bases; unmatched junction nucleotides: 9. This CDR3 has 16 residues.

There are a few counts of this clone. This sequence joins TRBV6-5 and TRBJ2-7; 10 bases match TRBD1. V lost 0 bases to trimming and J lost 3 bases; unmatched junction nucleotides: 2. The CDR3 covers 15 residues. Germline V gives CDR1 MNHEY, CDR2 SVGAGI. CDR3 bases: TGTGCCAGCAGTTACTCCGGGACAGGGGTCTACGAGCAGTACTTC. Translating it yields CASSYSGTGVYEQYF.

There are a few counts of this clone. This sequence joins TRBV5-4 and TRBJ2-1; maybe TRBD1 (6 bases). The CDR3 is made up of 17 amino acids. V was shortened by 0 bases and J by 0 bases, with 13 bases between the two germline ends. Germline CDR1 reads SGHNT; CDR2 reads YYREEE (reference sequence). The CDR3 region has the DNA TGTGCCAGCAGCTTGGGGGGGCGGCTGAGCTCCTACAATGAGCAGTTCTTC. Protein: CASSLGGRLSSYNEQFF.

The rearrangement uses TRBV7-2 and TRBJ2-7; unclear D gene. Trimming stripped 1 base from V and 0 bases from J, with 10 bases between. In germline, CDR1 is SGHTA, CDR2 FQGNSA. There are 15 residues in the CDR3. The CDR3, as DNA: TGTGCCAGCAGCTTAGGTGTTTTTAGCTCCTACGAGCAGTACTTC. Translated, it gives CASSLGVFSSYEQYF.

J is TRBJ2-5 and V is TRBV11-3; 8 bases are shared with TRBD2. The germline gives CDR1 SGHNT, CDR2 YENEEA. The CDR3 extends over 15 amino acids. Trimming removed 0 bases from V and 5 bases from J; junction bases left unmatched: 5. The CDR3 here is CASSLDGRAMETQYF. In DNA, the CDR3 is TGTGCCAGCAGCTTAGACGGGAGGGCCATGGAGACCCAGTACTTC. Full variable domain (remainder filled in from reference TRBV11-3 and TRBJ2-5): EAGVVQSPRYKIIEKKQPVAFWCNPISGHNTLYWYLQNLGQGPELLIRYENEEAVDDSQLPKDRFSAERLKGVDSTLKIQPAELGDSAVYLCASSLDGRAMETQYFGPGTRLLVL.